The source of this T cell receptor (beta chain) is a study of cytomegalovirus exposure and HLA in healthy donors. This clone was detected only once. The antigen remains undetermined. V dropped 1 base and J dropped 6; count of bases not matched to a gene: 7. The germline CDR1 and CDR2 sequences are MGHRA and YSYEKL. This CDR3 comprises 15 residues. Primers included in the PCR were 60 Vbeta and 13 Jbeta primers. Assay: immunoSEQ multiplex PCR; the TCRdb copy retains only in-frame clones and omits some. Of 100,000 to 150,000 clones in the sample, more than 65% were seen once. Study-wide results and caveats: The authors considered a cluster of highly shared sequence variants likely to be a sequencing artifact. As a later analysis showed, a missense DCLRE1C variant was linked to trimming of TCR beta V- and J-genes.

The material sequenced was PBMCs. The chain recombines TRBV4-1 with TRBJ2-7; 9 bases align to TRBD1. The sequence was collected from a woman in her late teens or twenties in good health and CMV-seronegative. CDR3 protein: CASSQALQGAIEQYF. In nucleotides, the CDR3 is TGCGCCAGCAGCCAAGCCCTACAGGGGGCCATCGAGCAGTACTTC.